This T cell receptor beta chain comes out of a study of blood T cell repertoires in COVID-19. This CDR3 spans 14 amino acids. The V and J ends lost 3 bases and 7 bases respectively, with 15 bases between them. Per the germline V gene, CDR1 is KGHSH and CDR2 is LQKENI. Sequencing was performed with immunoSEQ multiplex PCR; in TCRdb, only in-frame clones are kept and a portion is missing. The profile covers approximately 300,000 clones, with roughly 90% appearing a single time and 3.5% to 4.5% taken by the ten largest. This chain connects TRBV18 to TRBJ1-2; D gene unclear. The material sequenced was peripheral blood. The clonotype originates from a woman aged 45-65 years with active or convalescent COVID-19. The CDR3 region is CASSPGGALTGYTF. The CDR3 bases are TGTGCCAGCTCACCGGGAGGCGCTCTTACTGGCTACACCTTC.